The subject of this entry is one TCR beta chain. Antigen unknown. Extracted RNA was reverse transcribed into cDNA, the sequencing template. TCRdb's copy holds only in-frame clones and misses some; the assay was immunoSEQ multiplex PCR. This table has approximately 82,000 clones, about 53% appearing once. Alopecia areata patients had lesional scalp punch biopsies and peripheral blood taken from them. From PBMCs, CD4+ and CD8+ T cells were sorted. This entry is derived from a study of CD8+ T cells in alopecia areata. Whole-study findings and limits: Sequenced scalp T cells also include alphabeta T cells resident in normal skin. Higher clonality than in normal scalp was seen in lesional scalp, especially alopecia totalis/universalis.

The sequence came from a human donor with alopecia areata. Sequenced: NKG2D-high CD8+ T cells sorted from blood.

The CDR3 sequence: CASSRRQGEAFF. The DNA for the CDR3 is TGTGCCAGCAGCCGGCGCCAGGGGGAAGCTTTCTTT. This chain connects TRBV27 to TRBJ1-1, with D maybe TRBD1 (6 bases). Trimming pared 6 bases from V and 8 bases from J, leaving 13 bases between. Germline loops: CDR1 MNHEY, CDR2 SMNVEV (reference sequence). This CDR3 is 12 amino acids long.